This TCR beta chain derives from a study of Ad26.COV2.S vaccination and SARS-CoV-2 variants. Findings of the study overall: Reportedly, spike-specific CD8+ and CD4+ T cell responses achieved substantial breadth once vaccination had taken place.

The CDR3 extends over 13 amino acids. V was shortened by 5 bases and J by 7 bases, with 15 bases between the two germline ends. As to treatment: some 20 received Ad26.COV2.S at low or high dose, single or two shots; five or six received placebo; per-sample allocation not given. Day 63 after the first injection of vaccine or placebo was the sampling time. Only in-frame clones appear in the TCRdb table, and some are missing; sequencing was by immunoSEQ multiplex PCR. The sample includes hundreds of thousands of clones, approximately 86% seen only once; the top ten take roughly 10%. Details on this clone: Its target is not known.

Source: peripheral blood, taken in a trial of Ad26.COV2.S vaccine versus placebo. The chain employs TRBV12-3 or TRBV12-4 and TRBJ2-7, with D hard to call. The clonotype originates from a person between 18 and 59 years old who received the Ad26.COV2.S COVID-19 vaccine or a placebo. The CDR3 reads CASSPTTRWEQYF. In nucleotides, the CDR3 is TGTGCCAGCAGTCCTACGACCCGATGGGAGCAGTACTTC.